This entry lists 24 T cell receptor beta chains sequenced from one sample in a study of fetal regulatory T cell absence and autoimmunity (dated by TCRdb to 2017 to 2019). Library generation was performed with the immunoSEQ multiplex PCR assay. Held by TCRdb, this immuneACCESS table contains in-frame sequences only and omits some clones. Under half of the omission traces to an unresolved V gene where checked; the cause of the rest is unknown. The sample table holds 95,000 or so clones, of which roughly 78% were seen once. The ten largest clones represent roughly 2% of the sample. Sequenced: pancreas tissue. The origin of the receptors is a male donor with IPEX syndrome.

The genes are TRBV10-3 and TRBJ2-7, with 11 bases identical to TRBD2. Germline-derived CDR1 and CDR2 are ENHRY and SYGVKD. This CDR3 region has 15 residues. The J segment lost 3 bases and the V segment lost 3 bases, leaving 4 bases of the junction unmatched. The CDR3 loop is CAISELAGVGYEQYF. CDR3 in DNA: TGTGCCATCAGTGAACTAGCGGGAGTAGGCTACGAGCAGTACTTC.

The V call is TRBV5-5, the J call TRBJ2-7; TRBD1 aligns across 7 bases. This CDR3 has 14 amino acids. CDR1 is SGHKS, CDR2 YYEKEE, per germline (reference sequence). Germline trimming cut 4 bases from V and 3 bases from J; bases unmatched to any gene: 7. The CDR3 here is CASSPGQFIYEQYF. The CDR3, as DNA: TGTGCCAGCAGCCCGGGACAGTTTATCTACGAGCAGTACTTC. The whole variable domain, filled in from reference TRBV5-5 and TRBJ2-7, reads DAGVTQSPTHLIKTRGQQVTLRCSPISGHKSVSWYQQVLGQGPQFIFQYYEKEERGRGNFPDRFSARQFPNYSSELNVNALLLGDSALYLCASSPGQFIYEQYFGPGTRLTVT.

The chain has TRBV6-5 and TRBJ1-2; 7 nucleotides line up with TRBD1. The CDR3 contains 13 residues. V lost 6 bases and J lost 8; bases outside the gene matches: 9. From germline, CDR1 is MNHEY and CDR2 SVGAGI. The CDR3 bases are TGTGCCAGCAGCTTTACAGGGGATGTGGGCTACACCTTC. This codes for CASSFTGDVGYTF.

V usage is TRBV6-5 and J usage is TRBJ2-7; 7 nucleotides match TRBD1. Germline CDR1 and CDR2: MNHEY and SVGAGI. The V segment lost 2 bases and the J segment 3 bases; nucleotides outside the gene matches: 4. The CDR3 length is 14 residues. In nucleotides, the CDR3 is TGTGCCAGCAGTTACGCAGGGGGAAACTACGAGCAGTACTTC. This sequence encodes CASSYAGGNYEQYF.

The J gene is TRBJ2-1, the V gene TRBV5-4; the match to TRBD1 covers 7 bases. Germline CDR1 and CDR2: SGHNT and YYREEE (reference sequence). This CDR3 comprises 14 residues. The trim removed 3 bases at V and 5 bases at J, leaving 5 bases unmatched. The DNA of the CDR3 is TGTGCCAGCAGCTCGACAGGGTACAACAATGAGCAGTTCTTC. This translates into CASSSTGYNNEQFF.

The chain carries TRBV10-2 and TRBJ2-3, with D maybe TRBD2 (6 bases). Trimming cost V 5 bases and J 4 bases, with 16 bases left between them. Germline lookup yields CDR1 WSHSY and CDR2 SAAADI. CDR3 size: 15 residues. The CDR3 region is CASSTTGTPSDTQYF. The DNA of the CDR3 is TGCGCCAGCAGTACAACCGGGACTCCCTCAGATACGCAGTATTTT.

This clone has just a few counts. The rearrangement uses TRBV11-2 and TRBJ2-5; 7 nucleotides align to TRBD2. The CDR3 has 17 amino acids. V trimming: 0 bases; J trimming: 1 base; junction bases outside the gene matches: 8. Germline V gene data show CDR1 as SGHAT and CDR2 as FQNNGV. The DNA for the CDR3 is TGTGCCAGCAGCTTAGATCACGAGACTAGCATCCAAGAGACCCAGTACTTC. Protein sequence: CASSLDHETSIQETQYF.

V gene TRBV7-6 combines with J gene TRBJ2-1; 10 bases align to TRBD1. Germline V gene data show CDR1 as SGHVS and CDR2 as FNYEAQ. The CDR3 totals 15 residues. J gave up 0 bases and V 5 bases, and 1 base lay outside the gene matches. The CDR3 region is CASSRDRGSYNEQFF. The CDR3 DNA reads TGTGCCAGCAGCCGGGACAGGGGCTCCTACAATGAGCAGTTCTTC.

This clone was seen more than once but under ten times. V is TRBV5-1 and J is TRBJ1-2; D possibly corresponds to TRBD1 (6 bases). The CDR3 extends over 14 amino acids. Germline V CDR1 and CDR2: SGHRS, YFSETQ. The V gene lost 0 bases and the J gene lost 4 bases, with 10 bases spanning the gap. In nucleotides, the CDR3 is TGCGCCAGCAGCTTGGCGGACAGTGTCTATGGCTACACCTTC. As protein: CASSLADSVYGYTF.

The rearrangement joins TRBV29-1 to TRBJ1-1, with a tentative D call TRBD1 (5 bases). The V end was cut by 4 bases, the J end by 4 bases, with 13 bases between. This CDR3 spans 13 amino acids. CDR1 SQVTM and CDR2 ANQGSEA come from the germline V gene. The CDR3: CSVVRQGGTEAFF. CDR3 DNA: TGCAGCGTTGTCAGGCAGGGTGGCACTGAAGCTTTCTTT.

The chain links TRBV9 to TRBJ1-6; 7 bases are a match to TRBD1. Germline trimming cut 3 bases from V and 5 bases from J; bases unmatched to any gene: 5. In germline, CDR1 is SGDLS, CDR2 YYNGEE. The length of the CDR3 is 15 residues. CDR3 sequence (DNA): TGTGCCAGCAGCGCTGCGGGACAGAATAATTCACCCCTCCACTTT. This gives the protein CASSAAGQNNSPLHF.

The chain couples TRBV6-1 to TRBJ1-2; tentative D call: TRBD1 (5 bases). The germline gives CDR1 MNHNS, CDR2 SASEGT. V was cut by 6 bases and J by 8 bases, with 13 bases left in between. This CDR3 contains 12 residues. The CDR3 DNA reads as TGTGCCAGCAGGAGGGGTGAGGCCGGCTACACCTTC. Encoded protein: CASRRGEAGYTF.

This clone was seen more than once but under ten times. The CDR3, as DNA: TGTGCCAGTAGTATAAGTACAACTAGCGGGGGGGCCTGGAATGAGCAGTTCTTC. The encoded protein is CASSISTTSGGAWNEQFF. The J gene is TRBJ2-1, the V gene TRBV19; 13 bases map to TRBD2. The V gene end was trimmed by 2 bases and the J gene end by 7 bases; junction bases not matched to a gene: 11. The CDR3 covers 18 residues. Per germline, CDR1 LNHDA and CDR2 SQIVND (reference sequence).

The V and J genes are TRBV18 and TRBJ1-3; tentative D call: TRBD1 (5 bases). The germline V gene has CDR1 KGHSH and CDR2 LQKENI. This CDR3 is built from 17 residues. V was pared by 2 bases and J by 0 bases, with 14 bases between. CDR3 residues: CASSPGRPGPSGNTIYF. The CDR3 nucleotides are TGTGCCAGCTCACCAGGGAGGCCGGGACCCTCTGGAAACACCATATATTTT.

This clone was picked up a small number of times. The CDR3 region has the DNA TGCGCCAGCAGCTTGGCGGAATTGGGGATCGGCTACACCTTC. Its translation: CASSLAELGIGYTF. V is TRBV5-1 and J is TRBJ1-2; unclear D gene. The V end was cut by 0 bases, the J end by 8 bases, with 14 bases between. The germline CDR1 and CDR2 sequences are SGHRS and YFSETQ. This CDR3 spans 14 amino acids. Full variable domain (missing parts from reference TRBV5-1 and TRBJ1-2): KAGVTQTPRYLIKTRGQQVTLSCSPISGHRSVSWYQQTPGQGLQFLFEYFSETQRNKGNFPGRFSGRQFSNSRSEMNVSTLELGDSALYLCASSLAELGIGYTFGSGTRLTVV.

The rearrangement uses TRBV2 and TRBJ2-2, with 7 bases aligning to TRBD1. The trim removed 6 bases at V and 5 bases at J, leaving 9 bases unmatched. The CDR3 totals 15 residues. CDR1 is SNHLY, CDR2 FYNNEI, per germline. CDR3 nucleotide sequence: TGTGCCAGCAGGCCAGACAGGGCATTTACCGGGGAGCTGTTTTTT. Translation: CASRPDRAFTGELFF.

The chain recombines TRBV6-1 with TRBJ1-5, with D perhaps matching TRBD1 (5 bases). CDR3 length equals 14 residues. V was pared by 6 bases and J by 1 base, with 10 bases between. Germline CDR1 and CDR2: MNHNS and SASEGT. The CDR3 here is CASSGQLSNQPQHF. Written as DNA, the CDR3 is TGTGCCAGCAGCGGACAACTGAGCAATCAGCCCCAGCATTTT.

The V and J genes are TRBV7-9 and TRBJ1-2; D is perhaps TRBD1 (6 bases). V was clipped by 5 bases and J by 0 bases, with 10 bases between them. The CDR3 extends over 14 amino acids. In germline, CDR1 is SEHNR, CDR2 FQNEAQ (reference sequence). In DNA, the CDR3 is TGTGCCAGCAGCCCCGGGACACCTAACTATGGCTACACCTTC. This codes for CASSPGTPNYGYTF.

This sequence joins TRBV7-9 and TRBJ1-1; D is unresolved. V lost 5 bases and J 3 bases, leaving 10 bases between the germline ends. Germline loops: CDR1 SEHNR, CDR2 FQNEAQ (reference sequence). This CDR3 is 13 amino acids long. CDR3 DNA sequence: TGTGCCAGCAGCACCACCCGGGACACTGAAGCTTTCTTT. This codes for CASSTTRDTEAFF.

In this sample, this clone turned up once. The chain combines TRBV25-1 with TRBJ2-3; D is perhaps TRBD1 (5 bases). Germline CDR1 MGHDK, CDR2 SYGVNS. The CDR3 runs to 14 residues. Trimming pared 1 base from V and 10 bases from J, leaving 15 bases between. The CDR3 is CASSESGGRVPQYF. The CDR3 nucleotides are TGTGCCAGCAGTGAATCGGGCGGCAGGGTTCCGCAGTATTTT. The variable domain in full, with the rest retrieved from reference TRBV25-1 and TRBJ2-3, is EADIYQTPRYLVIGTGKKITLECSQTMGHDKMYWYQQDPGMELHLIHYSYGVNSTEKGDLSSESTVSRIRTEHFPLTLESARPSHTSQYLCASSESGGRVPQYFGPGTRLTVL.

The gene calls are TRBV11-2 and TRBJ1-3, with 9 bases lining up with TRBD1. This CDR3 spans 15 amino acids. From germline, CDR1 is SGHAT and CDR2 FQNNGV. J gave up 4 bases and V 5 bases, and 6 bases lay outside the gene matches. CDR3 in amino acids: CASSTQGANGNTIYF. For the CDR3, the DNA is TGTGCCAGCAGCACACAGGGGGCAAACGGAAACACCATATATTTT.

This chain links TRBV9 with TRBJ1-1; TRBD1 matches at 9 bases. The CDR3 covers 15 residues. V was pared by 4 bases and J by 5 bases, with 9 bases of the junction left unmatched. Germline assignment: CDR1 SGDLS and CDR2 YYNGEE. CDR3 residues: CASSLTTGGSTEAFF. Written as DNA, the CDR3 is TGTGCCAGCAGCCTTACGACAGGGGGATCAACTGAAGCTTTCTTT.

The chain links TRBV7-8 to TRBJ2-7; the D gene is possibly TRBD1 (5 bases). V lost 0 bases and J lost 0, with 24 bases in between. Germline-derived CDR1 and CDR2 are SGHVS and FQNEAQ. This CDR3 has 20 residues. The CDR3 loop is CASSLAVLDHKGASSYEQYF. The CDR3 region has the DNA TGTGCCAGCAGCTTAGCAGTCCTAGATCACAAAGGGGCCAGCTCCTACGAGCAGTACTTC.

The rearrangement joins TRBV19 to TRBJ2-7; no clear D gene. The CDR3 totals 13 residues. Per the germline V gene, CDR1 is LNHDA and CDR2 is SQIVND (reference sequence). Trimming took 3 bases from V and 4 from J, leaving 10 bases between them. CDR3 residues: CASSIGYGYEQYF. DNA of the CDR3: TGTGCCAGTAGTATTGGATACGGTTACGAGCAGTACTTC.